This entry lists 2 T cell receptor beta chains sequenced from one sample in a study of OX40 agonist ivuxolimab in advanced cancers. Assay used: immunoSEQ multiplex PCR; TCRdb lists only in-frame clones, some missing. Of around 19,000 clones in the sample, about 73% were seen once. The specimen was CD4+ or CD8+ T cells sorted from blood, collected in a trial of the OX40 agonist ivuxolimab. The source of these receptors is an adult with an advanced solid tumor such as melanoma, head and neck, liver or kidney cancer.

The chain recombines TRBV9 with TRBJ1-1; tentatively, D is TRBD1 (5 bases). The CDR3 sequence is 13 residues long. V dropped 5 bases and J dropped 8 bases, with 16 bases sitting between them. Germline CDR1 reads SGDLS; CDR2 reads YYNGEE. The CDR3 protein is CASRSFGQGEAFF. The DNA for the CDR3 is TGTGCCAGCAGGTCCTTTGGGCAGGGAGAAGCTTTCTTT. Filled out from reference TRBV9 and TRBJ1-1, the complete variable domain reads DSGVTQTPKHLITATGQRVTLRCSPRSGDLSVYWYQQSLDQGLQFLIQYYNGEERAKGNILERFSAQQFPDLHSELNLSSLELGDSALYFCASRSFGQGEAFFGQGTRLTVV.

This chain links TRBV25-1 with TRBJ2-5, with 10 bases identical to TRBD1. This CDR3 has 15 amino acids. Germline values: CDR1 MGHDK, CDR2 SYGVNS. J gave up 4 bases and V 4 bases, and 6 bases lay outside the gene matches. The chain's CDR3 is CASSGGDRGRETQYF. CDR3 nucleotides: TGTGCCAGCAGTGGGGGGGACAGGGGTCGAGAGACCCAGTACTTC.